This is a list of T cell receptor beta chains from one sample in a study of control samples from healthy donors and cancer patients. TCRdb's table, derived via immunoSEQ multiplex PCR, lists solely in-frame clones and lacks some. The sample consists of roughly 83,000 clones, approximately 78% of them appearing once. The sample comprised blood. The receptors were sampled from a woman aged 55-69 years in good health. CDR3s include the opening cysteine and the closing phenylalanine or tryptophan. The D gene is left open where the match is weak. Some rows have no size entry. The others give once, few or many, or a class for an expanded clone.

abundance,j_gene,d_gene,v_gene,CDR3aa,CDR3nt
-,TRBJ2-7,-,TRBV12-3/TRBV12-4,CASSPTRGVGSF,TGTGCCAGCAGCCCAACCCGTGGCGTCGGCTCGTTC
-,TRBJ2-7,-,TRBV10-2,CASSGGGTYEQYF,TGCGCCAGCAGTGGTGGGGGGACCTACGAGCAGTACTTC
once,TRBJ1-2,-,TRBV28,CASRLQGYGYTF,TGTGCCAGCAGGTTACAGGGATATGGCTACACCTTC
few,TRBJ1-4,TRBD1,TRBV3-1/TRBV3-2,CASSQNPQGGEKLFF,TGTGCCAGCAGCCAAAATCCTCAGGGGGGGGAAAAACTGTTTTTT
few,TRBJ2-1,TRBD2,TRBV18,CASSPGLAGDSAEQFF,TGTGCCAGCTCTCCAGGACTAGCGGGAGACTCGGCTGAGCAGTTCTTC
-,TRBJ2-2,TRBD1,TRBV19,CASSIIKTGTGNTGELFF,TGTGCCAGTAGTATTATTAAGACCGGGACAGGGAACACCGGGGAGCTGTTTTTT
-,TRBJ2-3,-,TRBV14,CASSPDSNTDTQYF,TGTGCCAGCAGCCCGGACAGTAACACAGATACGCAGTATTTT
-,TRBJ1-2,-,TRBV10-3,CAISTGYYGYTF,TGTGCCATCAGTACAGGGTACTATGGCTACACCTTC
-,TRBJ1-2,-,TRBV20-1,CSAAGGYTF,TGCAGTGCTGCAGGGGGCTACACCTTC
-,TRBJ1-1,-,TRBV5-1,CASSLGGAAVDEAFF,TGCGCCAGCAGCTTGGGCGGGGCAGCGGTAGATGAAGCTTTCTTT
-,TRBJ2-3,-,TRBV4-1,CASSQEITIRSDTQYF,TGCGCCAGCAGCCAAGAAATCACCATCAGGTCGGATACGCAGTATTTT
-,TRBJ2-7,TRBD2,TRBV3-1/TRBV3-2,CASSELLAGAYEQYF,TGTGCCAGCAGCGAGCTGCTAGCGGGAGCCTACGAGCAGTACTTC
-,TRBJ1-1,-,TRBV5-1,CASSLAGAANTEAFF,TGCGCCAGCAGCTTGGCGGGGGCGGCGAACACTGAAGCTTTCTTT
-,TRBJ1-5,-,TRBV19,CASKVQPNQPQHF,TGTGCCAGTAAGGTACAGCCTAATCAGCCCCAGCATTTT
-,TRBJ2-2,TRBD2,TRBV5-1,CASSPGTSGTGELFF,TGCGCCAGCAGCCCAGGGACTAGCGGGACCGGGGAGCTGTTTTTT
once,TRBJ2-5,TRBD2,TRBV7-9,CASSPSAGGSETQYF,TGTGCCAGCAGCCCCTCAGCGGGAGGGAGCGAGACCCAGTACTTC
-,TRBJ2-7,TRBD1,TRBV2,CASRGTGPNEQYF,TGTGCCAGCAGAGGGACAGGGCCCAACGAGCAGTACTTC
-,TRBJ2-2,TRBD2,TRBV5-1,CASSQRTSGMVGELFF,TGCGCCAGCAGCCAGCGGACTAGCGGGATGGTCGGGGAGCTGTTTTTT
-,TRBJ2-3,-,TRBV11-2,CASSLQPSPHSTDTQYF,TGTGCCAGCAGCCTACAACCTAGTCCGCATAGCACAGATACGCAGTATTTT
-,TRBJ2-7,-,TRBV28,CASSSGREQYF,TGTGCCAGCAGTTCGGGGCGGGAGCAGTACTTC
-,TRBJ1-1,-,TRBV3-1/TRBV3-2,CASSLTQGDDTEAFF,TGTGCCAGCAGTCTCACCCAGGGTGATGACACTGAAGCTTTCTTT
-,TRBJ2-1,-,TRBV28,CASRPGEGTSYNEQFF,TGTGCCAGCAGACCGGGTGAGGGTACGTCCTACAATGAGCAGTTCTTC
-,TRBJ2-3,TRBD2,TRBV4-1,CASSQSTSGGLGTQYF,TGCGCCAGCAGCCAATCGACTAGCGGGGGTCTTGGTACGCAGTATTTT
-,TRBJ1-4,TRBD1,TRBV5-4,CASSTRTGGIEKLFF,TGTGCCAGCAGCACCCGGACAGGGGGAATTGAAAAACTGTTTTTT
-,TRBJ1-1,-,TRBV12-5,CASGFAVNTEAFF,TGTGCTAGTGGTTTCGCAGTGAACACTGAAGCTTTCTTT
-,TRBJ2-1,-,TRBV7-6,CASSLEAYNEQFF,TGTGCCAGCAGCTTAGAGGCCTACAATGAGCAGTTCTTC
-,TRBJ1-2,TRBD1,TRBV15,CATSRDLGQGYGYTF,TGTGCCACCAGCAGAGATCTAGGACAGGGTTATGGCTACACCTTC
-,TRBJ2-7,-,TRBV3-1/TRBV3-2,CASSQALLVRYEQYF,TGTGCCAGCAGCCAAGCCCTGCTAGTCCGCTACGAGCAGTACTTC
-,TRBJ1-1,TRBD1,TRBV27,CASSFAGGSSEAFF,TGTGCCAGCAGTTTTGCAGGGGGGTCCTCTGAAGCTTTCTTT
-,TRBJ1-5,-,TRBV7-2,CASSLSGGQPQHF,TGTGCCAGCAGCTTGTCCGGAGGACAGCCCCAGCATTTT
-,TRBJ2-7,-,TRBV7-6,CASSLGAYEQYF,TGTGCCAGCAGCTTAGGCGCCTACGAGCAGTACTTC
-,TRBJ2-6,-,TRBV7-9,CASSTPGVGANVLTF,TGTGCCAGCAGCACCCCCGGGGTCGGGGCCAACGTCCTGACTTTC
-,TRBJ1-5,-,TRBV28,CASSVHGSNQPQHF,TGTGCCAGCAGTGTTCATGGGAGCAATCAGCCCCAGCATTTT
-,TRBJ2-7,-,TRBV18,CASRGQAYEQYF,TGTGCCAGTCGTGGACAAGCCTACGAGCAGTACTTC
few,TRBJ1-1,-,TRBV6-1,CASSEMGYSAEAFF,TGTGCCAGCAGTGAAATGGGGTACTCGGCTGAAGCTTTCTTT
-,TRBJ2-5,-,TRBV19,CASSGLPGLIETQYF,TGTGCCAGTAGTGGACTACCGGGACTTATCGAGACCCAGTACTTC
-,TRBJ2-6,-,TRBV27,CASSTPLQANVLTF,TGTGCCAGCAGTACTCCACTCCAGGCCAACGTCCTGACTTTC
-,TRBJ2-3,-,TRBV20-1,CSARSGTF,TGCAGTGCTAGATCTGGGACCTTC
few,TRBJ2-3,-,TRBV4-1,CASSSRPDRTDTQYF,TGCGCCAGCAGCTCCCGACCAGACCGCACAGATACGCAGTATTTT
-,TRBJ1-5,-,TRBV7-9,CASSLAGASNQPQHF,TGTGCCAGCAGCTTAGCGGGGGCGAGCAATCAGCCCCAGCATTTT
-,TRBJ1-5,-,TRBV7-2,CASSLEAGQYQPQHF,TGTGCCAGCAGCTTAGAAGCAGGGCAGTATCAGCCCCAGCATTTT
-,TRBJ2-7,TRBD1,TRBV20-1,CSASAIPGTGNSYEQYF,TGCAGTGCTAGTGCAATTCCCGGGACAGGGAACTCCTACGAGCAGTACTTC
-,TRBJ1-1,-,TRBV11-2,CASSLAGWNTEAFF,TGTGCCAGCAGCTTAGCTGGGTGGAACACTGAAGCTTTCTTT
-,TRBJ1-5,-,TRBV5-1,CASSSGVNQPQHF,TGCGCCAGCAGCTCCGGGGTAAATCAGCCCCAGCATTTT
-,TRBJ1-1,-,TRBV24-1,CATSDLYTTEAFF,TGTGCCACCAGTGATTTGTACACCACTGAAGCTTTCTTT
-,TRBJ2-5,TRBD2,TRBV7-7,CASSAGLAGVETQYF,TGTGCTAGCAGCGCCGGACTAGCGGGAGTAGAGACCCAGTACTTC
-,TRBJ2-2,TRBD1,TRBV3-1/TRBV3-2,CASSPPGQGGTGELFF,TGTGCCAGCAGCCCTCCGGGACAGGGAGGCACCGGGGAGCTGTTTTTT
-,TRBJ2-7,-,TRBV7-2,CASSLEPAYEQYF,TGTGCCAGCAGCTTAGAACCCGCCTACGAGCAGTACTTC
-,TRBJ2-1,TRBD1,TRBV19,CASSILTGGINEQFF,TGTGCCAGTAGTATCCTGACAGGGGGTATCAATGAGCAGTTCTTC